This T cell receptor (beta chain) was documented in a study of human T cells and chemical hapten exposure. Whole-study findings and limits: High-frequency TCRs, those above 1 in 1000, stayed the same after DPC sensitization.

In this sample, this clonotype turned up a few times. The target antigen is unknown. Unique molecular identifiers were attached to individual cDNA molecules during library preparation. Authors' methods: Across samples, TCR counts had a median of roughly 100,000 and ranged from roughly 23,224 to 750,000. From the reads, TCRdb called clonotypes with MiXCR, one entry per CDR3 protein. TCRdb's processing, not the study's, gives the V and J calls here. The data show about 120,000 distinct CDR3 sequences, approximately 9% seen once. Unfractionated whole blood yielded total RNA. The CDR3 is 15 amino acids. Losses at the gene ends were 3 bases for V and 7 bases for J; bases not matched to a gene: 1.

The sequencing input was whole blood. The TCR sequence derives from a human donor in good health. Some clones in this sample may be carry-over from other donors' samples. The chain couples TRBV12-3 or TRBV12-4 to TRBJ2-1, with 15 bases fitting TRBD2. For the CDR3, the DNA is TGTGCCAGCAGTTTGGGGACTAGCGGGAGGAATGAGCAGTTCTTC. Translating it yields CASSLGTSGRNEQFF.